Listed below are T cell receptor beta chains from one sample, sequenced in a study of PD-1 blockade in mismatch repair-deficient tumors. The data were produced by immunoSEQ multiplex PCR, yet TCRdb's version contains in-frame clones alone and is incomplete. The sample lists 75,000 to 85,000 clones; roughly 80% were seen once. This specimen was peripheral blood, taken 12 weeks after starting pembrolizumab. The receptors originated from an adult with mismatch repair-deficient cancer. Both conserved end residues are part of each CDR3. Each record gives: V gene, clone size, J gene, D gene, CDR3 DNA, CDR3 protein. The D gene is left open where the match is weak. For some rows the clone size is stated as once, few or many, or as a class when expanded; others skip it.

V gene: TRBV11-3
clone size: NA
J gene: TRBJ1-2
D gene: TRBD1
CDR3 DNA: TGTGCCAGCAGCTTAGGACCAGGGACAGATATCTCCTATGGCTACACCTTC
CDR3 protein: CASSLGPGTDISYGYTF

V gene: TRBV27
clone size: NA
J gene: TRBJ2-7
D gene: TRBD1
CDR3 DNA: TGTGCCAGCAGTAGGCAGGGACAGCCCTACGAGCAGTACTTC
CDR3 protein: CASSRQGQPYEQYF

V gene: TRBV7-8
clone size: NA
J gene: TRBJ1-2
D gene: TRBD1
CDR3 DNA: TGTGCCAGCAGCTCAAGAACAGGGGCTGTTAACTATGGCTACACCTTC
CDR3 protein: CASSSRTGAVNYGYTF

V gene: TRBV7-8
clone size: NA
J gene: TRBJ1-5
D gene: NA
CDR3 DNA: TGTGCCAGCAGCTTATCAGGGGAAAATCAGCCCCAGCATTTT
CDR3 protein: CASSLSGENQPQHF

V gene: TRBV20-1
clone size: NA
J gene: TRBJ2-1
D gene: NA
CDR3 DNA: TGCAGTGCTAGAGCTAGCGAGATGCAGTTCTTC
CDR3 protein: CSARASEMQFF

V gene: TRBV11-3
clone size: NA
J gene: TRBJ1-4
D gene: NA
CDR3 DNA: TGTGCCAGCAGCTTAGAGGTACATGAAAAACTGTTTTTT
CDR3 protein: CASSLEVHEKLFF

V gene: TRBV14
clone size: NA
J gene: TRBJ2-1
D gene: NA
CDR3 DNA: TGTGCCAGCAGCCCGCATAGCAGAGTTTCTTACAATGAGCAGTTCTTC
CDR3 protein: CASSPHSRVSYNEQFF

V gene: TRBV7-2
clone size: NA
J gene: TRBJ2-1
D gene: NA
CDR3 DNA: TGTGCCAGCAGCTTAGATTCGCATGAGCAGTTCTTC
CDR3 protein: CASSLDSHEQFF

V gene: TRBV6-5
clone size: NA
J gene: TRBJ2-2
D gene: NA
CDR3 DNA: TGTGCCAGCAGTTACTCGAAACAGCCGGGCACCGGGGAGCTGTTTTTT
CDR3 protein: CASSYSKQPGTGELFF

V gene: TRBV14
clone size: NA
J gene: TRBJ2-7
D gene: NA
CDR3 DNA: TGTGCCAGCAGCCAAGTGGGTGCCTACGAGCAGTACTTC
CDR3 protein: CASSQVGAYEQYF

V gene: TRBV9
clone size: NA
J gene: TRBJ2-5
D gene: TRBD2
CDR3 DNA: TGTGCCAGCAGCGGACTAGCGGGACAAGAGACCCAGTACTTC
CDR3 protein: CASSGLAGQETQYF

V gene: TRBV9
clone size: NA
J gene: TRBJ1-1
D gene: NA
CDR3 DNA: TGTGCCAGCAGCGACCCCTCTGCAGGGTCGGGGGTGAACACTGAAGCTTTCTTT
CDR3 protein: CASSDPSAGSGVNTEAFF

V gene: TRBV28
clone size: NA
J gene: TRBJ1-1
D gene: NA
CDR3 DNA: TGTGCCAGCAGGCCTTCCATCAGTGGTCACACTGAAGCTTTCTTT
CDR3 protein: CASRPSISGHTEAFF

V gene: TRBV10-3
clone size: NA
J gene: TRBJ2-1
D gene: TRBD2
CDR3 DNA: TGTGCCATCAGAGGGACTAGCGGGAGACATGGGTACAATGAGCAGTTCTTC
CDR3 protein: CAIRGTSGRHGYNEQFF

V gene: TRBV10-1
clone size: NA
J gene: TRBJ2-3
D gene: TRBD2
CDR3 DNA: TGCGCCAGCAGTGACGGCGGGAGTGGTAATACGCAGTATTTT
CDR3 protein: CASSDGGSGNTQYF

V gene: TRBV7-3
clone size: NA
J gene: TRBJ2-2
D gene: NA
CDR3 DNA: TGTGCCAGCAGCTCCGTGGAGTCCACCGGGGAGCTGTTTTTT
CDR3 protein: CASSSVESTGELFF

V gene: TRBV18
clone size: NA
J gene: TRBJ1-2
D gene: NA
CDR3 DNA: TGTGCCAGCTCACCAGATAAGGCTGGAGGCTACACCTTC
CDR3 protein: CASSPDKAGGYTF

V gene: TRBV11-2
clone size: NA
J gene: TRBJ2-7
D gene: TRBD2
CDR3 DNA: TGTGCCAGCAGCTTGACCGGGACTACTACTTACGAGCAGTACTTC
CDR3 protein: CASSLTGTTTYEQYF

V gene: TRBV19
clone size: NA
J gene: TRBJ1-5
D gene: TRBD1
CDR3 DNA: TGTGCCAGTAGTCAACAGGGGGCGGGTCAGCCCCAGCATTTT
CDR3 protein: CASSQQGAGQPQHF

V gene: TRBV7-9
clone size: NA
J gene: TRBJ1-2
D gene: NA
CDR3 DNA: TGTGCCAGCAGCTTAGCAGGCGGAAGCTATGGCTACACCTTC
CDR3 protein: CASSLAGGSYGYTF

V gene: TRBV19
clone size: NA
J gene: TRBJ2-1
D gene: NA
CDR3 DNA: TGTGCCAGTAGTATAGAGGGCAGGGCGGATGTTGATGAGCAGTTCTTC
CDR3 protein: CASSIEGRADVDEQFF

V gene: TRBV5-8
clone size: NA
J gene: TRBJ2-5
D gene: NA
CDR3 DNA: TGTGCCAGCAGCTTCCCCGGGAAAGAGACCCAGTACTTC
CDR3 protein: CASSFPGKETQYF

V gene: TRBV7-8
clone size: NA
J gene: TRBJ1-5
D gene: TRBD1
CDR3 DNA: TGTGCCAGCAGCTTTAAGAAGTTTGACCCGGAGGGGACAGACAATCAGCCCCAGCATTTT
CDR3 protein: CASSFKKFDPEGTDNQPQHF

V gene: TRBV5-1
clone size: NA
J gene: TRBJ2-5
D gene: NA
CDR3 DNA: TGCGCCAGCAGCTTGGGTACAGGGTTCCAAGAGACCCAGTACTTC
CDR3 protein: CASSLGTGFQETQYF

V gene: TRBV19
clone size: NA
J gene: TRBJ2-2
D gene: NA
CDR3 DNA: TGTGCCAGTAGTATTGCCCCGAGGGGGGAGCTGTTTTTT
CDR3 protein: CASSIAPRGELFF

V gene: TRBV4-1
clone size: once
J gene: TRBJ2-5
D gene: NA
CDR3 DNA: TGCGCCAGCAGCCAAGGAGGACAGCAAGAGACCCAGTACTTC
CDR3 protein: CASSQGGQQETQYF

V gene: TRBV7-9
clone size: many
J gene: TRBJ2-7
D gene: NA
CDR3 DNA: TGTGCCAGCAGTTCAAACGTCGGAGTTAGATCCTACGAGCAGTACTTC
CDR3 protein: CASSSNVGVRSYEQYF

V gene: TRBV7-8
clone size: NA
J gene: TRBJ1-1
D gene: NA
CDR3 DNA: TGTGCCAGCAGCTTAGCGGGCCCCGGGGAGACATTAAACACTGAAGCTTTCTTT
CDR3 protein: CASSLAGPGETLNTEAFF

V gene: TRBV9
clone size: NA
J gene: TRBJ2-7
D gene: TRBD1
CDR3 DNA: TGTGCCAGCAGCGTATCGACGGGACAGGGGTACGAGCAGTACTTC
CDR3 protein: CASSVSTGQGYEQYF

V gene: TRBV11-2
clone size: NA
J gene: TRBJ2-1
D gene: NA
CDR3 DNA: TGTGCCAGCAGCTTAGTGCAGAGCTCCTACAATGAGCAGTTCTTC
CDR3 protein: CASSLVQSSYNEQFF

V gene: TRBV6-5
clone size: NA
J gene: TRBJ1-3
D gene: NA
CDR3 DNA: TGTGCCAGCAGTTTCTCTCAGCCCTCTGGAAACACCATATATTTT
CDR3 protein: CASSFSQPSGNTIYF